A selection of T cell receptor beta chains follows, all from one sample in a study of response to subunit inactivated influenza vaccine. Using its own MiXCR run on the RT-PCR reads, TCRdb lists one record per CDR3 protein. Seen here are around 320,000 distinct CDR3 sequences, approximately 20% observed once, and the top ten hold around a tenth. Sequencing was performed on PBMCs from blood, taken about 20 months after vaccination. Receptors were obtained from a man between 50 and 70 years old who received an inactivated influenza vaccine. Both conserved end residues are part of each CDR3. A D gene is named only where the DNA matches it firmly. The size entry is marked missing in some rows and otherwise reads once, few, many or a size class.

clone size: few
J gene: TRBJ1-2
D gene: NA
V gene: TRBV3-1
CDR3 protein: CASSQAVAGRNFGYTF
CDR3 DNA: TGTGCCAGCAGCCAAGCGGTTGCGGGGAGAAATTTTGGCTACACCTTC

clone size: NA
J gene: TRBJ2-3
D gene: NA
V gene: TRBV15
CDR3 protein: CATSRVSRTDTQYF
CDR3 DNA: TGTGCCACCAGCAGAGTTTCCAGGACAGATACGCAGTATTTT

clone size: NA
J gene: TRBJ2-7
D gene: NA
V gene: TRBV28
CDR3 protein: CASSFSPSYEQYF
CDR3 DNA: TGTGCCAGCAGTTTTTCGCCCTCCTACGAGCAGTACTTC

clone size: few
J gene: TRBJ1-5
D gene: TRBD1
V gene: TRBV27
CDR3 protein: CASSFHGQGQPQHF
CDR3 DNA: TGTGCCAGCAGTTTCCATGGACAGGGCCAGCCCCAGCATTTT

clone size: NA
J gene: TRBJ2-3
D gene: NA
V gene: TRBV29-1
CDR3 protein: CSVKNSNTQYF
CDR3 DNA: TGCAGCGTCAAGAATAGCAATACGCAGTATTTT

clone size: medium-sized
J gene: TRBJ2-1
D gene: TRBD1
V gene: TRBV5-1
CDR3 protein: CASSGGTGYNEQFF
CDR3 DNA: TGCGCCAGCAGCGGTGGGACAGGCTACAATGAGCAGTTCTTC

clone size: NA
J gene: TRBJ1-4
D gene: NA
V gene: TRBV20-1
CDR3 protein: CSASMDRSGKLFF
CDR3 DNA: TGCAGTGCTAGTATGGACCGGAGCGGAAAACTGTTTTTT

clone size: NA
J gene: TRBJ2-5
D gene: TRBD1
V gene: TRBV5-6
CDR3 protein: CASSLPGTAQETQYF
CDR3 DNA: TGTGCCAGCAGCTTACCCGGGACAGCCCAAGAGACCCAGTACTTC

clone size: few
J gene: TRBJ2-2
D gene: TRBD1
V gene: TRBV20-1
CDR3 protein: CSATGTGGDTGELFF
CDR3 DNA: TGCAGTGCTACCGGGACAGGGGGTGACACCGGGGAGCTGTTTTTT

clone size: NA
J gene: TRBJ1-5
D gene: NA
V gene: TRBV12-3/TRBV12-4
CDR3 protein: CTSSEGGGGQPQHF
CDR3 DNA: TGTACCAGCAGCGAGGGCGGGGGTGGCCAGCCCCAGCATTTT

clone size: many
J gene: TRBJ1-2
D gene: TRBD1
V gene: TRBV20-1
CDR3 protein: CSARDVQGALYGYTF
CDR3 DNA: TGCAGTGCTAGAGATGTGCAGGGGGCCCTCTATGGCTACACCTTC

clone size: NA
J gene: TRBJ1-1
D gene: NA
V gene: TRBV3-1
CDR3 protein: CASSPRMGTEAFF
CDR3 DNA: TGTGCCAGCAGCCCCCGGATGGGGACTGAAGCTTTCTTT

clone size: NA
J gene: TRBJ2-2
D gene: NA
V gene: TRBV4-2
CDR3 protein: CASSPLTNTGELFF
CDR3 DNA: TGTGCCAGCAGCCCTTTGACAAACACCGGGGAGCTGTTTTTT